This T cell receptor beta chain originates from a study of technical replicates of blood from a few donors. Trimming pared 4 bases from V and 2 bases from J, leaving 11 bases between. This CDR3 region has 14 residues. Germline V gene data show CDR1 as SEHNR and CDR2 as FQNEAQ (reference sequence). The assay was immunoSEQ multiplex PCR, and TCRdb's table has in-frame clones only and misses some. The table lists roughly 45,000 clones, approximately 90% of them singletons. The sequence was collected from a human donor in good health. Some clones in this sample may be carry-over from other donors' samples. The chain couples TRBV7-9 to TRBJ1-2; D is ambiguous. The specimen sequenced was PBMCs. The CDR3 region has the DNA TGTGCCAGCAGCTCTGGACTGAGAAACTATGGCTACACCTTC. It encodes CASSSGLRNYGYTF.